The 5 T cell receptor beta chains presented below share a single source sample, sequenced in a study of blood T cell repertoires in COVID-19. Profiling relied on immunoSEQ multiplex PCR, and the TCRdb table lists in-frame clones only, not all of them. The table lists approximately 280,000 clones, approximately 85% of them singletons. The sequenced sample consisted of peripheral blood. These receptors all come from a woman between 70 and 85 years old with acute or convalescent COVID-19.

V is TRBV18 and J is TRBJ1-3; D is unresolved. The V end was cut by 0 bases, the J end by 2 bases, with 5 bases between. Germline loops: CDR1 KGHSH, CDR2 LQKENI. This CDR3 comprises 14 residues. In nucleotides, the CDR3 is TGTGCCAGCTCACCACCAGGAGCTGGAAACACCATATATTTT. It is translated as CASSPPGAGNTIYF.

Details on this clone: Other DNA sequences in this sample translate to the same CDR3. The chain employs TRBV6-5 and TRBJ2-7; 10 nucleotides match TRBD1. This CDR3 is 15 amino acids long. V shed 2 bases, J shed 0 bases, and the junction held 1 base outside the gene matches. Germline lookup yields CDR1 MNHEY and CDR2 SVGAGI. The CDR3 nucleotides are TGTGCCAGCAGTTACAGGGACAGGGGCTCCTACGAGCAGTACTTC. Translated, it gives CASSYRDRGSYEQYF.

This rearrangement joins TRBV10-2 to TRBJ2-7; possible D gene TRBD1, 6 bases. The V and J ends lost 6 bases and 7 bases respectively, with 22 bases between them. CDR1 is WSHSY, CDR2 SAAADI, per germline. The CDR3 has 15 residues. CDR3 protein: CASRDRGQGQREQYF. CDR3 DNA sequence: TGCGCCAGCAGGGACCGCGGGCAGGGGCAAAGAGAGCAGTACTTC.

The V gene is TRBV19, the J gene TRBJ1-1, with D tentatively TRBD1 (6 bases). The CDR3 loop spans 12 amino acids. Per the germline V gene, CDR1 is LNHDA and CDR2 is SQIVND (reference sequence). V dropped 2 bases and J dropped 11 bases, with 12 bases sitting between them. The CDR3 reads CASSIRSGAAFF. The CDR3 bases are TGTGCCAGTAGTATAAGGTCAGGGGCGGCTTTCTTT.

The chain carries TRBV14 and TRBJ1-2, with a tentative D call TRBD1 (6 bases). Germline CDR1 is SGHDN and CDR2 is FVKESK. Deletions cut 2 bases from V and 3 bases from J, with 22 bases between. This CDR3 is built from 18 residues. This chain's CDR3 is CASSQRGPSQGSYYGYTF. In DNA form, the CDR3 reads TGTGCCAGCAGCCAACGCGGCCCCTCACAGGGTTCTTACTATGGCTACACCTTC.